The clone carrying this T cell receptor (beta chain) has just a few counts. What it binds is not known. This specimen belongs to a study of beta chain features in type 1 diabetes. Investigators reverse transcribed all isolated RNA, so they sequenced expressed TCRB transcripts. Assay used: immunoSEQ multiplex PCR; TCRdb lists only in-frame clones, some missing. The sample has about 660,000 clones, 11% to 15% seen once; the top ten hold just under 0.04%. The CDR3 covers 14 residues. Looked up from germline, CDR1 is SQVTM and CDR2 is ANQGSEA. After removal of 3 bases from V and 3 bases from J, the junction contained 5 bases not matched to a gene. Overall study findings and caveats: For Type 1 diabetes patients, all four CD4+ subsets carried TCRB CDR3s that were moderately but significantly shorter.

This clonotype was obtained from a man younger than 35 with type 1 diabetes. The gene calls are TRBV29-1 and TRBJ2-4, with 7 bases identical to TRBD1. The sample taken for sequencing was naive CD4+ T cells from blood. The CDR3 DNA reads TGCAGCGTTGATAAGGGGGCAGGCAAAAACATTCAGTACTTC. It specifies CSVDKGAGKNIQYF.